This T cell receptor (beta chain) was retrieved from a study of T cell changes during pregnancy in multiple sclerosis (dated 2019 in TCRdb). Concerning the study at large: Changes in the T cell repertoire over the course of pregnancy were examined in this study in women with multiple sclerosis.

To note about this clone: Its antigen remains unidentified. There are no base qualities to consult, and no much larger clone falls within one base.

The library was made by the immunoSEQ multiplex PCR assay. This immuneACCESS table, as held by TCRdb, lists in-frame sequences with V and J called but not all clones. Of the missing ones, under half trace to an unresolved V gene in checked studies; the others have no known cause. For this sample the table gives about 34,000 clones, of which approximately 91% were detected only once. 4.5% of the sample goes to the ten largest clones. Trimming costs V 1 base and J 7 bases, and their ends lie 10 bases apart. From cysteine to phenylalanine, the CDR3 is 13 amino acids long. CDR3 DNA is the only sequence kept; it has 39 bases, read in frame from the first base. CDR1 and CDR2 are read off the germline V gene (reference sequence) as GTSNPN and SVGIG.

The chain joins TRBV30 to TRBJ2-2; no D gene is confidently identified. The clonotype was recovered from a female donor in good health, enrolled as a control in a pregnancy study. The material was peripheral blood, obtained in the second trimester of pregnancy. The CDR3 in this case is CAWSELRGGELFF. DNA sequence: TGTGCCTGGAGTGAACTAAGAGGCGGGGAGCTGTTTTTT.